Each of the 31 T cell receptor beta chains below was sequenced from the same sample in a study of T cell responses to AZD1222 COVID-19 vaccine. The table came from immunoSEQ multiplex PCR; TCRdb's copy has only in-frame clones and leaves some out. The sample consists of 66,000 or so clones, around 79% of them appearing once. The specimen comprised peripheral blood, sampled on day 0 of MenACWY control vaccination. The receptors were sampled from an adult in good health.

This chain connects TRBV7-6 to TRBJ2-2; no clear D gene. The CDR3 spans 13 residues. Germline V gene data show CDR1 as SGHVS and CDR2 as FNYEAQ. With 1 base removed from V and 6 bases from J, the gap between germline ends came to 6 bases. DNA for the CDR3: TGTGCCAGCAGCTTAGTGGTTCCCGGGGAGCTGTTTTTT. Its translation is CASSLVVPGELFF.

V gene TRBV3-1 (or the pseudogene TRBV3-2) combines with J gene TRBJ1-2; the match to TRBD1 covers 7 bases. Unmatched junction bases numbered 10, after V lost 4 bases and J lost 8 bases. The CDR3 is made up of 14 amino acids. Germline V lookup: CDR1 LGHDT, CDR2 YNNKEL (reference sequence). The CDR3 here is CASSLRDRAGGYTF. The CDR3 nucleotides are TGTGCCAGCAGCCTCCGAGACAGGGCGGGCGGCTACACCTTC.

CDR3 region: CASSLEGRRRPPLHF. As DNA, the CDR3 is TGTGCCAGCAGCTTAGAAGGACGGCGAAGGCCACCCCTCCACTTT. This chain connects TRBV7-4 to TRBJ1-6; D remains unclear. Germline V gives CDR1 SGHVT, CDR2 SQSDAQ. This CDR3 has 15 residues. The germline V and J ends were trimmed by 1 base and 11 bases, with 15 bases remaining between them.

The chain is built from TRBV29-1 and TRBJ2-3; the match to TRBD2 covers 8 bases. Germline CDR1 reads SQVTM; CDR2 reads ANQGSEA. V gave up 6 bases and J gave up 0 bases; unmatched junction bases: 2. CDR3 size: 13 residues. DNA of the CDR3: TGCAGCGTCATAGCGGGGAGCACAGATACGCAGTATTTT. Its translation is CSVIAGSTDTQYF.

The rearrangement joins TRBV19 to TRBJ2-7; 7 positions match TRBD2. The CDR3 extends over 14 amino acids. After removal of 6 bases from V and 2 bases from J, the junction contained 7 bases not matched to a gene. Germline-derived CDR1 and CDR2 are LNHDA and SQIVND (reference sequence). CDR3 in DNA: TGTGCCAGTAGGGATAGCGGGTACGCCTACGAGCAGTACTTC. It is translated as CASRDSGYAYEQYF. Supplemented by reference TRBV19 and TRBJ2-7, the full variable domain reads DGGITQSPKYLFRKEGQNVTLSCEQNLNHDAMYWYRQDPGQGLRLIYYSQIVNDFQKGDIAEGYSVSREKKESFPLTVTSAQKNPTAFYLCASRDSGYAYEQYFGPGTRLTVT.

The rearrangement joins TRBV18 to TRBJ1-3; no definite D call. The germline V gene encodes CDR1 KGHSH and CDR2 LQKENI. V was clipped by 2 bases and J by 0 bases, with 8 bases between them. The CDR3 has 15 amino acids. CDR3 residues: CASSPSGYSGNTIYF. CDR3 nucleotides: TGTGCCAGCTCACCAAGCGGTTACTCTGGAAACACCATATATTTT. Full variable domain (remainder filled in from reference TRBV18 and TRBJ1-3): NAGVMQNPRHLVRRRGQEARLRCSPMKGHSHVYWYRQLPEEGLKFMVYLQKENIIDESGMPKERFSAEFPKEGPSILRIQQVVRGDSAAYFCASSPSGYSGNTIYFGEGSWLTVV.

The chain has TRBV6-4 and TRBJ1-1, with unresolved D. The germline V gene encodes CDR1 MRHNA and CDR2 SNTAGT. This CDR3 spans 13 amino acids. V gave up 2 bases and J gave up 1 base, with 5 bases separating them. CDR3 coding DNA: TGTGCCAGCAGTGACGGGGAGAACACTGAAGCTTTCTTT. Protein: CASSDGENTEAFF.

This chain links TRBV30 with TRBJ2-1, with 7 bases matching TRBD2. Germline V lookup: CDR1 GTSNPN, CDR2 SVGIG (reference sequence). The V and J ends lost 5 bases and 2 bases, in that order; junction bases with no gene match: 6. The CDR3 is 14 amino acids. The CDR3 region has the DNA TGTGCCTGGTGCAGAGGACTAGCCTACAATGAGCAGTTCTTC. Amino acid sequence: CAWCRGLAYNEQFF.

The chain couples TRBV6-4 to TRBJ2-1; 11 bases match TRBD2. The CDR3 consists of 16 residues. Trimming at V came to 5 bases and at J to 7 bases, leaving 10 bases not matched to a gene. Germline loops: CDR1 MRHNA, CDR2 SNTAGT. The CDR3 is CASSPLTSGKVNEQFF. In DNA form, the CDR3 reads TGTGCCAGCAGTCCCTTGACTAGCGGGAAGGTGAATGAGCAGTTCTTC.

This chain connects TRBV3-1 (or the pseudogene TRBV3-2) to TRBJ1-3; D is ambiguous. The germline gives CDR1 LGHDT, CDR2 YNNKEL (reference sequence). This CDR3 has 13 amino acids. Between the trimmed V and J ends, which lost 4 bases and 3 bases, there was a span of 7 bases. CDR3 protein: CASSLHNGNTIYF. The DNA of the CDR3 is TGTGCCAGCAGCCTCCACAATGGAAACACCATATATTTT.

V is TRBV11-2 and J is TRBJ1-6, with D tentatively TRBD1 (5 bases). Germline loops: CDR1 SGHAT, CDR2 FQNNGV. V lost 1 base and J lost 8, with 15 bases in between. CDR3 length equals 16 residues. CDR3 nucleotide sequence: TGTGCCAGCAGCTTAGTGCAGGGAGGTAGGGATTCACCCCTCCACTTT. Translated: CASSLVQGGRDSPLHF.

The V and J genes are TRBV11-2 and TRBJ1-1; the D gene is possibly TRBD1 (5 bases). Trimming shortened V by 8 bases and J by 4 bases, and 17 bases separated the two germline ends. Germline-derived CDR1 and CDR2 are SGHAT and FQNNGV. This CDR3 spans 14 amino acids. The CDR3 reads CASSPLIRGTEAFF. The CDR3 DNA follows: TGTGCCAGCTCCCCACTCATAAGGGGCACTGAAGCTTTCTTT.

The V and J genes are TRBV25-1 and TRBJ2-1, with 9 bases aligning to TRBD2. Germline CDR1 reads MGHDK; CDR2 reads SYGVNS. The CDR3 is 12 residues long. The V gene end was trimmed by 4 bases and the J gene end by 10 bases; junction bases not matched to a gene: 2. CDR3 in DNA: TGTGCCAGCAGTGGTGGACTAGCGGAGCAGTTCTTC. Translated: CASSGGLAEQFF.

The chain uses TRBV7-9 and TRBJ2-5, with 8 bases aligning to TRBD2. The junction had 2 bases not matched to a gene; V was cut back by 1 base and J by 1 base. The CDR3 runs 15 residues. Germline V gives CDR1 SEHNR, CDR2 FQNEAQ (reference sequence). As DNA, the CDR3 is TGTGCCAGCAGCTTAGTTAGCGGGGCCCAAGAGACCCAGTACTTC. This translates into CASSLVSGAQETQYF.

This chain joins TRBV5-4 and TRBJ1-3, with 7 nucleotides matching TRBD1. V dropped 4 bases and J dropped 0; count of bases not matched to a gene: 10. The CDR3 covers 17 residues. The germline V gene encodes CDR1 SGHNT and CDR2 YYREEE (reference sequence). The DNA of the CDR3 is TGTGCCAGCAGCCATAGGGGGCGCGGGAGCTCTGGAAACACCATATATTTT. Translated, it gives CASSHRGRGSSGNTIYF.

This clone has just one count. The chain links TRBV27 to TRBJ1-6, with D unclear. This CDR3 has 13 residues. Trimming left V 5 bases short and J 10 bases short, with 12 bases between. CDR1 is MNHEY and CDR2 is SMNVEV in the germline V gene (reference sequence). The CDR3 DNA is TGTGCCAGCAGTCGTCTGGGTATCTCACCCCTCCACTTT. Translation gives CASSRLGISPLHF.

V gene TRBV11-2 combines with J gene TRBJ2-7; D gene unclear. Germline CDR1 is SGHAT and CDR2 is FQNNGV. Trimming cost V 1 base and J 6 bases, with 10 bases left between them. The CDR3 is 13 amino acids. The CDR3 reads CASSLATGPEQYF. For the CDR3, the DNA is TGTGCCAGCAGCTTAGCTACGGGCCCCGAGCAGTACTTC.

The chain joins TRBV6-2 or TRBV6-3 to TRBJ2-3; 7 bases agree with TRBD2. There are 16 residues in the CDR3. The V segment lost 5 bases and the J segment 2 bases; nucleotides outside the gene matches: 10. Germline CDR1 reads MNHEY; CDR2 reads SVGEGT. DNA of the CDR3: TGTGCCAGCAGTCCAGGGACTACCAGTTTCACAGATACGCAGTATTTT. Amino acid sequence: CASSPGTTSFTDTQYF.

This chain joins TRBV6-6 and TRBJ1-6; D is unclear. The CDR3 extends over 14 amino acids. Trimming took off 6 bases at V and 10 bases at J, with 16 bases between the two ends. Germline assignment: CDR1 MNHNY and CDR2 SVGAGI (reference sequence). The CDR3 DNA sequence: TGTGCCAGCAGCGTCAGCCCTTCGGGATCACCCCTCCACTTT. Amino acid sequence: CASSVSPSGSPLHF.

The V and J genes are TRBV19 and TRBJ1-1, with unresolved D. CDR3 length: 13 amino acids. Germline V gene lookup returns CDR1 LNHDA and CDR2 SQIVND (reference sequence). V was trimmed by 4 bases and J by 1 base, leaving 7 bases between them. CDR3 sequence (DNA): TGTGCCAGTAGTAGATCCCCGAACACTGAAGCTTTCTTT. It encodes CASSRSPNTEAFF.

This clone was recorded only once. The chain employs TRBV28 and TRBJ1-2; D might be TRBD1 (6 bases). The ends were cut back, 10 bases at V and 8 bases at J, with 23 bases in the middle. The CDR3 covers 14 residues. Looked up from germline, CDR1 is MDHEN and CDR2 is SYDVKM. CDR3 region: CATKSRAGAGGYTF. The DNA of the CDR3 is TGTGCCACCAAATCCCGGGCAGGGGCGGGCGGCTACACCTTC.

Only one count was recorded for this clone. The rearrangement joins TRBV28 to TRBJ1-1; possibly TRBD1 for D (5 bases). In germline, CDR1 is MDHEN, CDR2 SYDVKM. The CDR3 totals 13 residues. V lost 4 bases to trimming and J lost 7 bases, with 13 bases between them. The CDR3 spells CASSSQDRNEAFF. The CDR3 coding sequence is TGTGCCAGCAGTTCACAGGACCGGAATGAAGCTTTCTTT.

This clone was observed once. The chain recombines TRBV5-6 with TRBJ2-5; D not certain. CDR1 and CDR2 (germline): SGHDT, YYEEEE. The CDR3 runs 13 residues. Trimming pared 1 base from V and 1 base from J, leaving 5 bases between. CDR3 protein: CASSLNSQETQYF. The CDR3 DNA follows: TGTGCCAGCAGCTTGAACTCCCAAGAGACCCAGTACTTC.

The chain carries TRBV2 and TRBJ2-3, with a weak D call TRBD2 (6 bases). The CDR3 is 14 amino acids. V was shortened by 3 bases and J by 1 base, with 8 bases between the two germline ends. Germline CDR1 and CDR2: SNHLY and FYNNEI. As DNA, the CDR3 is TGTGCCAGCAGTGAGGCTAGCGGCACAGATACGCAGTATTTT. This translates into CASSEASGTDTQYF. The full variable domain, with the rest looked up from reference TRBV2 and TRBJ2-3, is EPEVTQTPSHQVTQMGQEVILRCVPISNHLYFYWYRQILGQKVEFLVSFYNNEISEKSEIFDDQFSVERPDGSNFTLKIRSTKLEDSAMYFCASSEASGTDTQYFGPGTRLTVL.

The chain joins TRBV7-9 to TRBJ2-2; TRBD1 might be the D (5 bases). The V gene's germline CDR1 is SEHNR and CDR2 FQNEAQ (reference sequence). V lost 5 bases and J 9 bases, leaving 16 bases between the germline ends. The CDR3 runs 14 residues. CDR3 sequence (DNA): TGTGCCAGCAGCAGAAGAACAACAGGCCGGGAGCTGTTTTTT. Amino acid sequence: CASSRRTTGRELFF.

This clone was detected a few times. J is TRBJ2-7 and V is TRBV5-4, with TRBD1 matching over 8 bases. Germline CDR1 SGHNT, CDR2 YYREEE (reference sequence). The CDR3 has 14 amino acids. The junction had 6 bases not matched to a gene; V was cut back by 3 bases and J by 4 bases. CDR3 coding DNA: TGTGCCAGCAGCTCCGGGACAGGTAGATACGAGCAGTACTTC. It codes for CASSSGTGRYEQYF.

The CDR3 region has the DNA TGTGCCAGCAGCTCCCAGGGGGGCACTGAAGCTTTCTTT. Amino acid sequence: CASSSQGGTEAFF. The chain employs TRBV7-9 and TRBJ1-1; the match to TRBD1 covers 7 bases. This CDR3 is 13 amino acids long. Germline loops: CDR1 SEHNR, CDR2 FQNEAQ (reference sequence). The J segment lost 4 bases and the V segment lost 4 bases, leaving 3 bases of the junction unmatched.

The chain recombines TRBV19 with TRBJ1-3, with D possibly being TRBD1 (5 bases). Trimming stripped 5 bases from V and 4 bases from J, with 15 bases between. This CDR3 region has 15 residues. Germline loops: CDR1 LNHDA, CDR2 SQIVND (reference sequence). The CDR3 nucleotides are TGTGCCAGTAGTGGGGGATCTCTTGGAGGAAACACCATATATTTT. This sequence encodes CASSGGSLGGNTIYF.

A single count supports this clone. The chain combines TRBV6-5 with TRBJ1-6; TRBD1 matches at 8 bases. The germline gives CDR1 MNHEY, CDR2 SVGAGI. V lost 6 bases to trimming and J lost 10 bases; unmatched junction nucleotides: 8. The length of the CDR3 is 14 residues. The CDR3 region has the DNA TGTGCCAGCAGGGACAGGGCGTCGGTCTCACCCCTCCACTTT. Translated: CASRDRASVSPLHF.

The V call is TRBV5-5, the J call TRBJ2-1; 12 bases are a match to TRBD2. The CDR3 length is 15 residues. Trimming took 5 bases from V and 6 from J; bases not matched to a gene: 6. CDR1 and CDR2 from the germline V gene are SGHKS and YYEKEE (reference sequence). The CDR3 sequence: CASRRGLAGLNEQFF. The DNA for the CDR3 is TGTGCCAGCAGACGCGGACTAGCGGGGCTCAATGAGCAGTTCTTC. The full variable domain, completed using reference TRBV5-5 and TRBJ2-1, is DAGVTQSPTHLIKTRGQQVTLRCSPISGHKSVSWYQQVLGQGPQFIFQYYEKEERGRGNFPDRFSARQFPNYSSELNVNALLLGDSALYLCASRRGLAGLNEQFFGPGTRLTVL.

This sequence joins TRBV6-5 and TRBJ2-1; D possibly corresponds to TRBD2 (6 bases). CDR1 is MNHEY and CDR2 is SVGAGI in the germline V gene. Trimming left V 7 bases short and J 0 bases short, with 10 bases between. This CDR3 region has 14 residues. CDR3 sequence: CASKTGDSYNEQFF. In DNA form, the CDR3 reads TGTGCCAGCAAAACGGGGGACTCCTACAATGAGCAGTTCTTC.